This T cell receptor beta chain was retrieved from a study of T-cell reconstitution after alpha-beta-depleted transplantation in children. The sample holds a few counts of this clonotype. The CDR3 has 11 residues. The V end lost 2 bases, the J end lost 11 bases, and 4 bases lay between the germline ends. CDR1 SGHTA and CDR2 FQGTGA come from the germline V gene. TCRbeta library construction was performed incorporating unique molecular identifiers. TCRdb re-called the PCR reads through MiXCR, storing one row per CDR3 protein. The sample lists 250,000 to 400,000 distinct CDR3 sequences, approximately 20% seen once, with 11% in the top ten.

This sequence joins TRBV7-3 and TRBJ1-6; D remains unclear. This sample comprised PBMCs, mostly from graft donor cells, obtained 180 days after TCRalphabeta/CD19-depleted stem cell transplant. The receptor was derived from a male patient between 10 and 17 years old who had a stem cell transplant for acute lymphoblastic leukemia, so the T cells may come from the graft donor. The CDR3 region is CASSLGPPLHF. CDR3 in DNA: TGTGCCAGCAGCTTAGGCCCACCCCTCCACTTT.